The TCR beta chain described here comes from a study of T cells in localized non-small cell lung cancer. Study results and limitations: Uninvolved adjacent lung showed higher T cell clonality than tumor.

Points on this clone: Its antigen is not known.

The data were produced by immunoSEQ multiplex PCR, yet TCRdb's version contains in-frame clones alone and is incomplete. Here the sample spans 45,000 or so clones, 86% being singletons. The CDR3 has 14 amino acids. CDR1 and CDR2 from the germline V gene are LNHDA and SQIVND (reference sequence). The V end lost 0 bases, the J end lost 7 bases, and 12 bases lay between the germline ends. The gene calls are TRBV19 and TRBJ1-1, with a weak D call TRBD1 (6 bases). Sequenced material: PBMCs, taken before any cancer treatment. The clonotype originates from a man aged 40 to 69 with stage II lung adenocarcinoma. In nucleotides, the CDR3 is TGTGCCAGTAGTATAGATTCAAAGGACAGTGAAGCTTTCTTT. It codes for CASSIDSKDSEAFF.